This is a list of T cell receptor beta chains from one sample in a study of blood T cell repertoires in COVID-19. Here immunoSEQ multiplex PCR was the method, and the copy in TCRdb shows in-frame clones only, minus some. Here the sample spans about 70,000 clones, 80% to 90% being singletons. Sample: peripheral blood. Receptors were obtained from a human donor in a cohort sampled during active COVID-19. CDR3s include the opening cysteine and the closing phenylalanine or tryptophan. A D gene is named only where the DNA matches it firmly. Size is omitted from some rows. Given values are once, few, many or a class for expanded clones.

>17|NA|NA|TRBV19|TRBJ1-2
CASSPLALTGPADGYTF
TGTGCCAGTAGCCCCCTAGCTCTCACGGGCCCGGCAGATGGCTACACCTTC
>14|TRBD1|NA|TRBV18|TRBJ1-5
CASSQGQSNQPQHF
TGTGCCAGCTCCCAGGGACAGAGCAATCAGCCCCAGCATTTT
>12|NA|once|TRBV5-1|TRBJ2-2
CASSPDTGELFF
TGCGCCAGCAGCCCCGACACCGGGGAGCTGTTTTTT
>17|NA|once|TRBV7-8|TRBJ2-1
CASSYPYRDWNYNEQFF
TGTGCCAGCAGCTACCCCTACCGGGACTGGAACTACAATGAGCAGTTCTTC
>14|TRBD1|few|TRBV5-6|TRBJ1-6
CASSLGRGNSPLHF
TGTGCCAGCAGCTTGGGCAGGGGGAATTCACCCCTCCACTTT
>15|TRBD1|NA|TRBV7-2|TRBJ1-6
CASRGQGSYNSPLHF
TGTGCCAGCAGAGGACAGGGGTCCTATAATTCACCCCTCCACTTT
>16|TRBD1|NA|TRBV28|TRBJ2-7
CASSFLPGQGSYEQYF
TGTGCCAGCAGTTTTCTTCCGGGACAGGGCTCCTACGAGCAGTACTTC
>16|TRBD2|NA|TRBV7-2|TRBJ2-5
CASSLFSASGRETQYF
TGTGCCAGCAGCTTATTCTCGGCTAGCGGGAGGGAGACCCAGTACTTC
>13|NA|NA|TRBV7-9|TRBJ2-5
CASPGEAQETQYF
TGTGCCAGTCCCGGGGAGGCCCAAGAGACCCAGTACTTC
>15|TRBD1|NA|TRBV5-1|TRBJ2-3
CASSLGQGLPDTQYF
TGCGCCAGCAGCTTGGGACAGGGTCTTCCAGATACGCAGTATTTT
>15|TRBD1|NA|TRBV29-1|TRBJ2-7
CSGVYPGQGSYEQYF
TGCAGCGGGGTATATCCGGGACAGGGGTCCTACGAGCAGTACTTC
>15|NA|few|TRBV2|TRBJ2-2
CASSSLGGNTGELFF
TGTGCCAGCAGCTCCTTGGGGGGAAACACCGGGGAGCTGTTTTTT
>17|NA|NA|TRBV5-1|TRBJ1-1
CASRDGTFLRLNTEAFF
TGCGCCAGCAGAGACGGGACTTTCCTACGCCTGAACACTGAAGCTTTCTTT
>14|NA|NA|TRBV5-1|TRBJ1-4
CASSSQGGSEKLFF
TGCGCCAGCAGCTCCCAGGGAGGAAGTGAAAAACTGTTTTTT